This entry is about one TCR beta chain. Antigen unknown. This record belongs to a study of cytomegalovirus exposure and HLA in healthy donors. In the study overall: T cells numbering around 190 million yielded 117 million unique TCR beta sequences in an earlier analysis. Falling in the Caucasian-associated ancestry cluster were 81% of approximately 410 genotyped donors.

This CDR3 contains 16 residues. Germline V lookup: CDR1 LNHDA, CDR2 SQIVND (reference sequence). V trimming: 1 base; J trimming: 4 bases; junction bases outside the gene matches: 6. Study-wide results and limits: Most subjects had HLA-A and HLA-B alleles reportedly predicted accurately by TCR beta sequences. Certain indistinguishable V segments, among them TRBV6-2 and TRBV6-3, were excluded.

It was with 60 Vbeta and 13 Jbeta primers that the PCR ran. Measured with immunoSEQ multiplex PCR; TCRdb has only the in-frame clones, and not every one. The table has 100,000 to 150,000 clones, about 80% seen once. The TCR comes from a man aged 40-49 years in good health and CMV-seronegative. Material: PBMCs. The genes are TRBV19 and TRBJ1-4; TRBD1 aligns across 7 bases. CDR3 nucleotides: TGTGCCAGTAGTATAGCCCTGGACAGGAATAATGAAAAACTGTTTTTT. It codes for CASSIALDRNNEKLFF.